This TCR beta chain was obtained from a study of T-cell reconstitution after alpha-beta-depleted transplantation in children. Study findings and constraints: T-cell numbers and diversity, one year after transplant, stemmed largely from T cells that were newly produced. It was reported that alpha-beta T cells came from several hundred expanded graft clones (about two months after transplant). From surviving recipient T cells and thymic progenitors came the high day-60 TCRbeta diversity observed in some patients.

Unique molecular identifiers featured in how the TCRbeta library was prepared. TCRdb passed the PCR reads through MiXCR, listing each CDR3 protein once. Among about 240,000 distinct CDR3 sequences, 20% to 30% were seen once, and the ten largest hold about 2.8%. Looked up from germline, CDR1 is LGHNA and CDR2 is YNFKEQ. This CDR3 has 15 residues. V lost 0 bases and J lost 4; bases outside the gene matches: 3. This clonotype came up many times. Its target is unknown. J is TRBJ2-1 and V is TRBV4-2; 7 bases fit TRBD1. Here the sequenced sample was PBMCs, taken before TCRalphabeta/CD19-depleted stem cell transplant. This sequence was found in a girl aged 2-10 years with Fanconi anemia, due to receive a stem cell transplant. CDR3 residues: CASSQEGQTYNEQFF. The CDR3 bases are TGTGCCAGCAGCCAAGAGGGACAGACATACAATGAGCAGTTCTTC.